The 27 T cell receptor beta chains listed next were all sequenced from one sample in a study of T-cell reconstitution after alpha-beta-depleted transplantation in children (dated by TCRdb to 2016 to 2017). The receptor library was made with PCR. For sequencing, an Illumina HiSeq 2500 was employed. TCR libraries were prepared with molecular barcoding, using unique molecular identifiers to normalize TCRbeta repertoire quantification. TCRdb cleaned the public reads at Q25 with fastp, built clones with MiXCR and kept in-frame beta chains. Here each entry gathers all rows of one CDR3 protein and keeps the most common genes and DNA. Within this sample are 490,000 or so distinct CDR3 sequences, with around 13% of them counted one time only. 5% to 6% of the sample comes from the top ten. Sequencing was performed on PBMCs from the stem cell graft donor, taken from the stem cell graft. Receptor source: a human donor who donated a stem cell graft to a child with combined immunodeficiency.

The J gene is TRBJ2-2, the V gene TRBV9; D unresolved. V lost 0 bases to trimming and J lost 4 bases, with 7 bases between them. This CDR3 has 14 residues. The germline CDR1 and CDR2 sequences are SGDLS and YYNGEE. CDR3 region: CASSVGSVTGELFF. The CDR3 region has the DNA TGTGCCAGCAGCGTAGGGTCCGTCACCGGGGAGCTGTTTTTT.

The V gene is TRBV5-6, the J gene TRBJ2-1; D ambiguous. CDR1 is SGHDT and CDR2 is YYEEEE in the germline V gene. Deletions cut 0 bases from V and 5 bases from J, with 9 bases between. The length of the CDR3 is 14 residues. The CDR3 is CASSLGRFNNEQFF. Here the CDR3 DNA reads TGTGCCAGCAGCTTGGGCAGATTTAACAATGAGCAGTTCTTC. The whole variable domain, remainder taken from reference TRBV5-6 and TRBJ2-1, is DAGVTQSPTHLIKTRGQQVTLRCSPKSGHDTVSWYQQALGQGPQFIFQYYEEEERQRGNFPDRFSGHQFPNYSSELNVNALLLGDSALYLCASSLGRFNNEQFFGPGTRLTVL.

The chain has TRBV9 and TRBJ2-1, with TRBD2 as a possible D gene (6 bases). Germline V gene lookup returns CDR1 SGDLS and CDR2 YYNGEE. This CDR3 has 15 residues. V was clipped by 2 bases and J by 0 bases, with 9 bases between them. In DNA form, the CDR3 reads TGTGCCAGCAGCGTTGGGACTTTCTCCTACAATGAGCAGTTCTTC. This encodes CASSVGTFSYNEQFF. Complete variable domain (other parts from reference TRBV9 and TRBJ2-1): DSGVTQTPKHLITATGQRVTLRCSPRSGDLSVYWYQQSLDQGLQFLIQYYNGEERAKGNILERFSAQQFPDLHSELNLSSLELGDSALYFCASSVGTFSYNEQFFGPGTRLTVL.

This clonotype appeared many times. The chain employs TRBV29-1 and TRBJ2-7; TRBD1 or TRBD2 may be the D gene (6 bases each). The CDR3 length is 13 residues. Germline-derived CDR1 and CDR2 are SQVTM and ANQGSEA. V gave up 4 bases and J gave up 0 bases, with 10 bases separating them. The CDR3 nucleotides are TGCAGCGTTGTGAGGGGGGACTCCTACGAGCAGTACTTC. It specifies CSVVRGDSYEQYF.

The sample holds a few counts of this clonotype. The V and J genes are TRBV11-1 and TRBJ1-1; 10 positions agree with TRBD1. The CDR3 runs 15 residues. Unmatched junction bases numbered 11, after V lost 5 bases and J lost 8 bases. Germline V gene lookup returns CDR1 SGHAT and CDR2 FQDESV (reference sequence). The CDR3 loop reads CASSHGPGQGIEAFF. Here the CDR3 DNA reads TGTGCCAGCAGCCATGGACCGGGACAGGGGATCGAAGCTTTCTTT.

At least ten counts were recorded for this clonotype. The V call is TRBV7-3, the J call TRBJ2-1, with D tentatively TRBD2 (6 bases). Germline CDR1 is SGHTA and CDR2 is FQGTGA. Deletions cut 5 bases from V and 3 bases from J, with 14 bases between. The CDR3 runs to 15 residues. The CDR3 coding sequence is TGTGCCAGCAGCATTAGCGGATACGACTACAATGAGCAGTTCTTC. Residues: CASSISGYDYNEQFF.

The V call is TRBV12-3 or TRBV12-4, the J call TRBJ2-7; TRBD2 might be the D (5 bases). The CDR3 is 14 amino acids. V was clipped by 6 bases and J by 1 base, with 13 bases between them. CDR3 DNA sequence: TGTGCCAGCAGCCAATTCGTAGCGTCCTACGAGCAGTACTTC. This translates into CASSQFVASYEQYF.

V and J are TRBV12-3 or TRBV12-4 and TRBJ2-3; D possibly matches TRBD1 or TRBD2 (6 bases each). The V end was cut by 3 bases, the J end by 4 bases, with 17 bases between. The CDR3 is 16 amino acids. The CDR3 DNA follows: TGTGCCAGCAGTTTGCAGCCTAGGGGGGCCGCAGATACGCAGTATTTT. Its translation is CASSLQPRGAADTQYF.

The CDR3 here is CASSRQVTGELFF. CDR3 sequence (DNA): TGCGCCAGCAGCCGACAGGTGACCGGGGAGCTGTTTTTT. The V and J genes are TRBV4-3 and TRBJ2-2, with D tentatively TRBD1 (6 bases). The CDR3 is 13 residues long. The germline V gene has CDR1 LGHNA and CDR2 YSLEER. Trimming removed 4 bases at V and 5 bases at J, with 8 bases between.

CDR3 bases: TGCAGTGCTAGAGGTAACAGCCGGGGCAGGGGTTACGAGCAGTACTTC. Amino acids: CSARGNSRGRGYEQYF. V gene TRBV20-1 combines with J gene TRBJ2-7; possibly TRBD1 for D (6 bases). The V gene's germline CDR1 is DFQATT and CDR2 SNEGSKA (reference sequence). The CDR3 is made up of 16 amino acids. Trimming stripped 1 base from V and 4 bases from J, with 20 bases between.

The chain has TRBV20-1 and TRBJ2-7; the D gene is possibly TRBD2 (6 bases). CDR1 DFQATT and CDR2 SNEGSKA come from the germline V gene (reference sequence). This CDR3 spans 15 amino acids. Trimming removed 0 bases at V and 6 bases at J, with 18 bases between. The CDR3, as DNA: TGCAGTGCTAGAGATCTGCGGGCTAGCGTCGGCGAGCAGTACTTC. The encoded protein is CSARDLRASVGEQYF.

The chain combines TRBV19 with TRBJ2-7; perhaps D is TRBD1 or TRBD2 (5 bases each). There are 15 residues in the CDR3. Germline values: CDR1 LNHDA, CDR2 SQIVND (reference sequence). Trimming stripped 3 bases from V and 4 bases from J, with 16 bases between. The CDR3 nucleotides read TGTGCCAGTAGTATCTTTCACCGGGGCCTATACGAGCAGTACTTC. It encodes CASSIFHRGLYEQYF.

This clonotype was found a few times. The chain employs TRBV6-2 or TRBV6-3 and TRBJ2-1, with TRBD1 matching over 7 bases. CDR1 is MNHEY, CDR2 SVGEGT, per germline. V lost 5 bases, J lost 3 bases, and 4 bases stayed unmatched. The CDR3 spans 14 residues. The CDR3 DNA reads as TGTGCCAGCAGTGTCCGGGACAGCTACAATGAGCAGTTCTTC. It is translated as CASSVRDSYNEQFF.

The gene calls are TRBV12-3 or TRBV12-4 and TRBJ1-1; perhaps TRBD1 as D (5 bases). The CDR3 loop spans 15 amino acids. V was cut by 6 bases and J by 1 base, with 15 bases left in between. The CDR3 sequence is CASSRALGGNTEAFF. The CDR3 nucleotides read TGTGCCAGCAGCCGGGCCCTTGGGGGGAACACTGAAGCTTTCTTT.

This clonotype has a handful of counts. The rearrangement links TRBV6-6 to TRBJ2-2, with D possibly matching TRBD2 (6 bases). Trimming shortened V by 2 bases and J by 7 bases, and 8 bases separated the two germline ends. The CDR3 sequence is 13 residues long. The germline V gene has CDR1 MNHNY and CDR2 SVGAGI (reference sequence). The CDR3 reads CASSYGGSGELFF. CDR3 sequence (DNA): TGTGCCAGCAGTTACGGAGGGAGCGGGGAGCTGTTTTTT.

This clonotype was detected many times. The J gene is TRBJ1-1, the V gene TRBV29-1, with D perhaps TRBD1 (5 bases). Germline loops: CDR1 SQVTM, CDR2 ANQGSEA. The ends were cut back, 7 bases at V and 2 bases at J, with 14 bases in the middle. The CDR3 is 13 residues long. DNA for the CDR3: TGCAGCGCCGAGCGGGGGAGTAACACTGAAGCTTTCTTT. Its translation: CSAERGSNTEAFF. Complete variable domain (other parts from reference TRBV29-1 and TRBJ1-1): SAVISQKPSRDICQRGTSLTIQCQVDSQVTMMFWYRQQPGQSLTLIATANQGSEATYESGFVIDKFPISRPNLTFSTLTVSNMSPEDSSIYLCSAERGSNTEAFFGQGTRLTVV.

In its sample, this clonotype was seen many times. The chain links TRBV12-3 or TRBV12-4 to TRBJ2-3; 11 positions match TRBD2. V dropped 5 bases and J dropped 9; count of bases not matched to a gene: 4. The CDR3 is 13 amino acids. The CDR3 DNA follows: TGTGCCAGCAGTCAGGGACTAGCGGACACGCAGTATTTT. Amino acid sequence: CASSQGLADTQYF.

Ten or more counts support this clonotype. The chain combines TRBV11-2 with TRBJ1-1; TRBD1 aligns across 8 bases. V lost 2 bases to trimming and J lost 6 bases; unmatched junction nucleotides: 2. The CDR3 spans 13 residues. CDR1 and CDR2 (germline): SGHAT, FQNNGV. CDR3 residues: CASSLLQGAEAFF. CDR3 bases: TGTGCCAGCAGCTTACTACAGGGGGCTGAAGCTTTCTTT.

The rearrangement uses TRBV14 and TRBJ1-6, with TRBD1 matching over 9 bases. CDR3 length: 21 residues. The J segment lost 0 bases and the V segment lost 1 base, leaving 13 bases of the junction unmatched. Germline V gene data show CDR1 as SGHDN and CDR2 as FVKESK. CDR3 nucleotides: TGTGCCAGCAGCCAAGTGGGGTCCGGACAGGGGTCCCCCTCCTATAATTCACCCCTCCACTTT. This encodes CASSQVGSGQGSPSYNSPLHF.

This clonotype was detected only a few times. The chain is built from TRBV28 and TRBJ1-2; 8 positions agree with TRBD1. CDR1 is MDHEN, CDR2 SYDVKM, per germline. V was pared by 4 bases and J by 4 bases, with 8 bases of the junction left unmatched. The CDR3 length is 15 residues. CDR3 amino acids: CASSSGTGTGYGYTF. CDR3 sequence (DNA): TGTGCCAGCAGTTCGGGCACCGGGACAGGCTATGGCTACACCTTC.

V usage is TRBV10-3 and J usage is TRBJ2-3, with D possibly matching TRBD1 (6 bases). The CDR3 sequence is 17 residues long. V gave up 4 bases and J gave up 2 bases, with 19 bases separating them. CDR1 and CDR2 from the germline V gene are ENHRY and SYGVKD. The CDR3 reads CAISGSQGEGLTDTQYF. CDR3 in DNA: TGTGCCATCAGTGGATCACAGGGAGAGGGGCTCACAGATACGCAGTATTTT.

This clonotype was recorded at least ten times. The V gene is TRBV24-1, the J gene TRBJ2-3; 8 positions match TRBD1. Germline V gene sequence: CDR1 KGHDR, CDR2 SFDVKD. The CDR3 loop spans 15 amino acids. The junction had 3 bases not matched to a gene; V was cut back by 3 bases and J by 2 bases. CDR3 sequence: CATSDPGGPTDTQYF. In DNA form, the CDR3 reads TGTGCCACCAGTGATCCAGGGGGCCCCACAGATACGCAGTATTTT.

This chain links TRBV3-1 with TRBJ2-1; either TRBD1 or TRBD2 may supply D (5 bases each). Trimming shortened V by 3 bases and J by 4 bases, and 13 bases separated the two germline ends. Germline CDR1 is LGHDT and CDR2 is YNNKEL (reference sequence). CDR3 length: 15 amino acids. The DNA for the CDR3 is TGTGCCAGCAGCCAGGGACCCCCCCTTTACAATGAGCAGTTCTTC. Translating gives CASSQGPPLYNEQFF.

This clonotype was seen once. This rearrangement joins TRBV24-1 to TRBJ2-1, with 10 bases identical to TRBD2. The trim removed 2 bases at V and 7 bases at J, leaving 10 bases unmatched. The CDR3 spans 17 residues. The germline V gene encodes CDR1 KGHDR and CDR2 SFDVKD. CDR3 region: CATSDSRASGRGNEQFF. The CDR3 DNA is TGTGCCACCAGTGATTCCCGGGCTAGCGGGAGAGGAAATGAGCAGTTCTTC.

This clonotype was picked up many times. J is TRBJ2-2 and V is TRBV6-5; 7 nucleotides line up with TRBD2. The CDR3 is 16 residues long. V lost 5 bases and J lost 3; bases outside the gene matches: 9. Germline V gene sequence: CDR1 MNHEY, CDR2 SVGAGI. The CDR3 DNA sequence: TGTGCCAGCAGTACCAGGACTAGATCCCACACCGGGGAGCTGTTTTTT. It is translated as CASSTRTRSHTGELFF.

This chain's CDR3 is CASREGVGETQYF. The CDR3 DNA reads as TGTGCCAGCAGAGAAGGGGTTGGGGAGACCCAGTACTTC. V usage is TRBV7-8 and J usage is TRBJ2-5; perhaps TRBD1 as D (5 bases). Per the germline V gene, CDR1 is SGHVS and CDR2 is FQNEAQ. Trimming removed 6 bases from V and 5 bases from J, with 13 bases in between. The CDR3 runs 13 residues.

This clonotype was detected a few times. The chain links TRBV12-3 or TRBV12-4 to TRBJ2-5, with TRBD2 matching over 13 bases. The V segment lost 5 bases and the J segment 2 bases; nucleotides outside the gene matches: 5. The CDR3 extends over 16 amino acids. The CDR3 loop is CASSPGTSGVQETQYF. The CDR3 DNA follows: TGTGCCAGCAGTCCCGGGACTAGCGGGGTTCAAGAGACCCAGTACTTC.